This T cell receptor beta chain came from a study of control samples from healthy donors and cancer patients. V was clipped by 1 base and J by 0 bases, with 16 bases between them. The CDR3 consists of 17 residues. Germline loops: CDR1 MGHRA, CDR2 YSYEKL. Produced via immunoSEQ multiplex PCR; TCRdb's table is partial and in-frame only. The data show about 140,000 clones, around 94% seen once. The chain links TRBV4-1 to TRBJ2-7; no reliable D call. The receptor was derived from a middle-aged man in good health. The source material was blood. CDR3 loop: CASSQVLDLKGSYEQYF. The DNA of the CDR3 is TGCGCCAGCAGCCAAGTGTTGGATCTGAAGGGCTCCTACGAGCAGTACTTC.